This T cell receptor beta chain is drawn from a study of identical twins. Study-wide results and limits: Whereas memory repertoires showed no such difference, abundant cord blood beta clonotypes carried fewer insertions. The presence of invariant MAIT and iNKT cells could partly confound analyses of zero-insertion sequences. Where beta out-of-frame sequences were concerned, excess twin sharing was weaker. It was cross-sectional statistical analysis, not following the same donors, that the conclusions relied on.

Remarks on this clonotype: What it recognizes is unknown.

MiXCR, run by TCRdb on the 5' RACE reads, gives a single entry per CDR3 protein. This sample carries about 1.7 million distinct CDR3 sequences, less than 40% of them seen once, and the ten largest clones take 0.25% to 0.3%. The sequenced material came from cord blood. The sequence was obtained from a newborn girl in good health.

The CDR3 reads CASSLLAGGGGELFF. The DNA of the CDR3 is TGTGCCAGCAGTTTACTAGCGGGAGGAGGTGGGGAGCTGTTTTTT. This chain connects TRBV28 to TRBJ2-2; 11 bases align to TRBD2. The V gene end was trimmed by 2 bases and the J gene end by 8 bases; junction bases not matched to a gene: 4. From germline, CDR1 is MDHEN and CDR2 SYDVKM. This CDR3 has 15 amino acids.